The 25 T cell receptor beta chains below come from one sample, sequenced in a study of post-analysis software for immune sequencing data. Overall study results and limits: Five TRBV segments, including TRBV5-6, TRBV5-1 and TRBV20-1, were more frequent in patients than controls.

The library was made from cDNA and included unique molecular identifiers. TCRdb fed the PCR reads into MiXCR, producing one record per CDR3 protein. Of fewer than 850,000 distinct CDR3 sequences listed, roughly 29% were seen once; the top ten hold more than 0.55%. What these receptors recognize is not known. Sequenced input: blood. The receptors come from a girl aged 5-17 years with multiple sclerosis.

The CDR3: CASGGVDEQFF. Here the CDR3 DNA reads TGTGCCAGCGGGGGAGTCGATGAGCAGTTCTTC. This chain connects TRBV5-6 to TRBJ2-1; D tentatively reads TRBD1 or TRBD2 (5 bases each). The CDR3 has 11 amino acids. V was shortened by 7 bases and J by 8 bases, with 10 bases between the two germline ends. Germline-derived CDR1 and CDR2 are SGHDT and YYEEEE.

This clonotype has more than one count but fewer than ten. In nucleotides, the CDR3 is TGCAGTGCTAGAGCCCCAGCGGGACTCGATGAGCAGTTCTTC. Translation gives CSARAPAGLDEQFF. This rearrangement joins TRBV20-1 to TRBJ2-1, with TRBD2 matching over 7 bases. Germline V gene lookup returns CDR1 DFQATT and CDR2 SNEGSKA (reference sequence). V gave up 1 base and J gave up 8 bases; unmatched junction bases: 8. The CDR3 loop spans 14 amino acids.

CDR3 DNA: TGCGCCAGCAGCTTAGAGGGACGGGAAAACACTGAAGCTTTCTTT. Translation: CASSLEGRENTEAFF. This rearrangement joins TRBV5-1 to TRBJ1-1; a possible D gene is TRBD1 (5 bases). The ends were cut back, 2 bases at V and 2 bases at J, with 13 bases in the middle. This CDR3 region has 15 residues. Germline assignment: CDR1 SGHRS and CDR2 YFSETQ.

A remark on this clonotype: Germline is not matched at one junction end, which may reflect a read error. CDR3 protein: CASSLFPGTNTETFF. The CDR3 DNA is TGCGCCAGCAGCTTGTTTCCGGGAACGAACACTGAAACTTTCTTT. The V call is TRBV5-1, the J call TRBJ1-1; D not certain. The germline V gene has CDR1 SGHRS and CDR2 YFSETQ. There are 15 residues in the CDR3.

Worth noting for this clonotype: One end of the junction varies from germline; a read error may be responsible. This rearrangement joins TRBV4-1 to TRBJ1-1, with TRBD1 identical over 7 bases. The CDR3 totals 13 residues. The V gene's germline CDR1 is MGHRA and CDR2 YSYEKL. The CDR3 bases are TGCGCCAGTAGCCTCACAGGGGCTTCTGAAGCTTTCTTT. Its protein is CASSLTGASEAFF.

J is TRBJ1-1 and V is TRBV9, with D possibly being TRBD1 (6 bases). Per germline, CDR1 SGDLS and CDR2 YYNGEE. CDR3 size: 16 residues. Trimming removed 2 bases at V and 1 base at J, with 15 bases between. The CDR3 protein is CASSVSGGGTNTEAFF. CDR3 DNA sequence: TGTGCCAGCAGCGTGAGTGGAGGGGGTACGAACACTGAAGCTTTCTTT.

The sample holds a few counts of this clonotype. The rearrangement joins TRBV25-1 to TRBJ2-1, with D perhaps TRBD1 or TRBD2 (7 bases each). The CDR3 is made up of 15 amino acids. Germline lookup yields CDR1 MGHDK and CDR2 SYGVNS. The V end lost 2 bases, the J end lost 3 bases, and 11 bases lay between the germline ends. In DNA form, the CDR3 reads TGTGCCAGCAGTGAAGACAGGGACTACTACAATGAGCAGTTCTTC. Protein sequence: CASSEDRDYYNEQFF.

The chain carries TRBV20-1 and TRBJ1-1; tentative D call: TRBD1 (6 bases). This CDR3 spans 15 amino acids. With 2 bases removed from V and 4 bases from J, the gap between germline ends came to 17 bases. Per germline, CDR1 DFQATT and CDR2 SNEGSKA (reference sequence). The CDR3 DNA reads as TGCAGTGCTAGATGGGGGGTGGGGGCGGGCACTGAAGCTTTCTTT. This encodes CSARWGVGAGTEAFF.

CDR3 sequence reads: CNIFFGTCYEQYF. CDR3 in DNA: TGCAATATTTTTTTTGGGACCTGCTACGAGCAGTACTTC. The chain couples TRBV29-1 to TRBJ2-7; the D gene could be TRBD1 or TRBD2 (5 bases each). Germline V lookup: CDR1 SQVTM, CDR2 ANQGSEA. The length of the CDR3 is 13 residues.

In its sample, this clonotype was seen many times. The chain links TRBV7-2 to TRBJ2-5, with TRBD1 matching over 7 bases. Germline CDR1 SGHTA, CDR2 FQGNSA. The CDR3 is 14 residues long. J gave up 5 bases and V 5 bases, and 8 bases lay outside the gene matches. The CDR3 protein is CASSRTGVRETQYF. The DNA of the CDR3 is TGTGCCAGCAGCCGTACAGGGGTCCGGGAGACCCAGTACTTC.

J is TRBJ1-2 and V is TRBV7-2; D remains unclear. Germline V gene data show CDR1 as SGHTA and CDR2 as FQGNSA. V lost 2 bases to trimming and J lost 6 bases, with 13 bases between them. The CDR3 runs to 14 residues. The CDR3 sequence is CASSLNPVQDGYTF. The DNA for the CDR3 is TGTGCCAGCAGCTTAAATCCGGTTCAGGATGGCTACACCTTC.

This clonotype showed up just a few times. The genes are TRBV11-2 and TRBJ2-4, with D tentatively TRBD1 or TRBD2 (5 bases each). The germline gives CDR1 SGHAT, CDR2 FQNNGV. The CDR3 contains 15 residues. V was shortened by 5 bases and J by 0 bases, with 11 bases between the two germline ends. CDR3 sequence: CASSPGALAKNIQYF. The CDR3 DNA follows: TGTGCCAGCAGCCCCGGGGCCCTAGCCAAAAACATTCAGTACTTC.

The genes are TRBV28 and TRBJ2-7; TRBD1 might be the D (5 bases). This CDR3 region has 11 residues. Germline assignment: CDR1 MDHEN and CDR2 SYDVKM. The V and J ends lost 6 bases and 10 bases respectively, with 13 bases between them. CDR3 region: CASSPGSAQYF. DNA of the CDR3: TGTGCCAGCAGCCCAGGGTCAGCCCAGTACTTC.

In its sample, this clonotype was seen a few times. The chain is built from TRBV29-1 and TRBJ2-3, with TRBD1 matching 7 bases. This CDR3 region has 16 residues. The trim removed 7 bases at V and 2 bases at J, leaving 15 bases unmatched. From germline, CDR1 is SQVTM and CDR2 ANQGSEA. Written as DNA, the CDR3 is TGCAGCGCCACACAGGGGTCTCGAATAATCACAGATACGCAGTATTTT. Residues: CSATQGSRIITDTQYF.

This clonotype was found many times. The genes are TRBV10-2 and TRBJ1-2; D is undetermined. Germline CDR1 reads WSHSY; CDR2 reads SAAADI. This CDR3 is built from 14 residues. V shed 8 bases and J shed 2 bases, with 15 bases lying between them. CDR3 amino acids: CASALEQRNYGYTF. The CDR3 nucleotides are TGCGCCAGCGCTTTGGAACAAAGAAACTATGGCTACACCTTC.

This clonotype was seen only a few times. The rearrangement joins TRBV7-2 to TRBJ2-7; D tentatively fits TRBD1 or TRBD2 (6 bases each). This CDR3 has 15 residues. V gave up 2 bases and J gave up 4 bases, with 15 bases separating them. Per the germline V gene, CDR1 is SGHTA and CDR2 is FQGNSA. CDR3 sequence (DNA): TGTGCCAGCAGCTTAAGTCCGGGGGCGGGGTACGAGCAGTACTTC. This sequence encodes CASSLSPGAGYEQYF. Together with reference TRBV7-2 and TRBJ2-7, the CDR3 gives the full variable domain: GAGVSQSPSNKVTEKGKDVELRCDPISGHTALYWYRQSLGQGLEFLIYFQGNSAPDKSGLPSDRFSAERTGGSVSTLTIQRTQQEDSAVYLCASSLSPGAGYEQYFGPGTRLTVT.

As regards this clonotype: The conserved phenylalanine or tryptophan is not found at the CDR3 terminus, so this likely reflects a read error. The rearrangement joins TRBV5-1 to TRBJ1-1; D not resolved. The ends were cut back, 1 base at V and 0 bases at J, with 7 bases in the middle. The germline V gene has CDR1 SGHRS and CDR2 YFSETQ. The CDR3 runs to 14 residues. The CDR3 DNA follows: TGCGCCAGCAGCTTGACAGCGCTGAACACTGAAGCTTTCATT. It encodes CASSLTALNTEAFI.

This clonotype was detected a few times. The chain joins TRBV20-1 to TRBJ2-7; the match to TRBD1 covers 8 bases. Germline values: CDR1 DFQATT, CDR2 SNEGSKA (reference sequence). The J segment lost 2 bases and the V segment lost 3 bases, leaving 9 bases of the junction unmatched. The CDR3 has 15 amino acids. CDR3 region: CSARGDRGRTYEQYF. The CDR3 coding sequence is TGCAGTGCTAGGGGAGACAGGGGTCGAACCTACGAGCAGTACTTC.

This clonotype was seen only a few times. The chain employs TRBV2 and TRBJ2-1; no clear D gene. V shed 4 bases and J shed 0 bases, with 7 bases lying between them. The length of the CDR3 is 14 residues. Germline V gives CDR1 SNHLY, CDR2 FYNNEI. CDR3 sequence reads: CASSAFYSYNEQFF. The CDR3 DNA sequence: TGTGCCAGCAGTGCTTTTTACTCCTACAATGAGCAGTTCTTC.

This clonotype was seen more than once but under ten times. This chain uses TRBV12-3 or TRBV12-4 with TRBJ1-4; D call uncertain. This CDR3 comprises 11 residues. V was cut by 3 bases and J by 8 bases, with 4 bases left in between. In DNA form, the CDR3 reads TGTGCCAGCAGTTTTCGGGAAAAACTGTTTTTT. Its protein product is CASSFREKLFF.

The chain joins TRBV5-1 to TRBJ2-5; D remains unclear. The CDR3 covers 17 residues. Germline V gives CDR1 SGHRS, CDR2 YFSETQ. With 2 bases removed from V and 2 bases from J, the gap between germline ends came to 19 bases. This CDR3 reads CASSLPTRVRTQETQYF. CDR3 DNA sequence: TGCGCCAGCAGCTTACCCACTCGGGTTCGAACTCAAGAGACCCAGTACTTC.

The CDR3 coding sequence is TGTGCCAGCAGCCGGCCGGGACTAGCGGGGGGGAGCACAGATACGCAGTATTTT. Translation: CASSRPGLAGGSTDTQYF. This sequence joins TRBV6-1 and TRBJ2-3; TRBD2 agrees at 16 bases. This CDR3 comprises 18 residues. The trim removed 6 bases at V and 0 bases at J, leaving 6 bases unmatched. Germline V gene sequence: CDR1 MNHNS, CDR2 SASEGT.

In DNA form, the CDR3 reads TGTGCCAGCAGTGAAGCGTGGGACTCGGACTACGAGCAGTACTTC. This encodes CASSEAWDSDYEQYF. This chain uses TRBV2 with TRBJ2-5; perhaps TRBD2 as D (6 bases). Judging by the DNA end, TRBJ2-7 fits better; the J call may be wrong. CDR1 and CDR2 from the germline V gene are SNHLY and FYNNEI. CDR3 length equals 15 residues.

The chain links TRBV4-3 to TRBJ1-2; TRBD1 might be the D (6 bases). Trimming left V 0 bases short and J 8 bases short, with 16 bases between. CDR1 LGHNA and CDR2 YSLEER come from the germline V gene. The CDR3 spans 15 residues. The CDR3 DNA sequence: TGCGCCAGCAGCCAAGATGCGGGGGGCGCTGGGGGCTACACCTTC. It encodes CASSQDAGGAGGYTF.

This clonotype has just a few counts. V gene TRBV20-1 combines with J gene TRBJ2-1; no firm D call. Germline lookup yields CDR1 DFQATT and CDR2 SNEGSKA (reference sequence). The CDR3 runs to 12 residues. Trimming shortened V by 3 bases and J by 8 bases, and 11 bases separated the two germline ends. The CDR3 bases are TGCAGTGCTAGCCCCCCGGCGGATGAGCAGTTCTTC. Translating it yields CSASPPADEQFF.